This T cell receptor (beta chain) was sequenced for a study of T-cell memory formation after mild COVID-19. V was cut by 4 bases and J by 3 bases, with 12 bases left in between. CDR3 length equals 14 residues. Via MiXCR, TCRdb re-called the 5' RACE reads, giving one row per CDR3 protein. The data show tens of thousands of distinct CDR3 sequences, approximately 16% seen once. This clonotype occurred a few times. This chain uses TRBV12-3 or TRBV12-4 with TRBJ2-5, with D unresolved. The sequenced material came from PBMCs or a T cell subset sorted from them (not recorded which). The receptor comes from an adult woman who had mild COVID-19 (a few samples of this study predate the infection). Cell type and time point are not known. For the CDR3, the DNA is TGTGCCAGCAGTTCTTGGGCGTGGGAAGAGACCCAGTACTTC. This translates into CASSSWAWEETQYF.